This T cell receptor (beta chain) appears in the sequencing data of a study of T cells in Graves' hyperthyroidism and ophthalmopathy. The sample holds a few counts of this clonotype. On the basis of clinical symptoms, serum thyroxine and TRAb, thyroid ultrasound and orbital computed tomography, diagnoses were made. Fresh peripheral blood, 9.5 to 10 ml of it, supplied the PBMCs. It was RNA transcripts that yielded the amplified TCR beta CDR3 regions. RT-PCR in the first round (using the HTBI primer set) targeted the TCR CDR3. MiXCR, run by TCRdb on the multiplex PCR reads, gives a single entry per CDR3 protein. The sample shows approximately 330,000 distinct CDR3 sequences, over 20% of them seen only once. Germline CDR1 is SGHTA and CDR2 is FQGTGA. The germline V and J ends were trimmed by 3 bases and 6 bases, with 15 bases remaining between them. This CDR3 is 15 amino acids long.

This TCR was recovered from a woman in her forties or fifties with Graves' hyperthyroidism. Sequencing was performed on blood. The chain carries TRBV7-3 and TRBJ2-1, with D perhaps TRBD2 (5 bases). The CDR3 spells CASSFMTGSPNEQFF. The CDR3 region has the DNA TGTGCCAGCAGCTTTATGACGGGGTCCCCCAATGAGCAGTTCTTC.